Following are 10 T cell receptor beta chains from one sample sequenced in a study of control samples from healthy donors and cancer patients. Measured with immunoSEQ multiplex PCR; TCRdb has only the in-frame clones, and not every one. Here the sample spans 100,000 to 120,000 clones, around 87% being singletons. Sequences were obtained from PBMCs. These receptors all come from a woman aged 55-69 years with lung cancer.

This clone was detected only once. In DNA form, the CDR3 reads TGTGCCAGCAGCTTAGGCGGGGGCCTCACAGATACGCAGTATTTT. Protein product: CASSLGGGLTDTQYF. The chain employs TRBV11-3 and TRBJ2-3; TRBD2 might be the D (7 bases). This CDR3 contains 15 residues. V shed 1 base and J shed 2 bases, with 10 bases lying between them. Germline CDR1 reads SGHNT; CDR2 reads YENEEA. The variable domain in full, completed from reference TRBV11-3 and TRBJ2-3, reads EAGVVQSPRYKIIEKKQPVAFWCNPISGHNTLYWYLQNLGQGPELLIRYENEEAVDDSQLPKDRFSAERLKGVDSTLKIQPAELGDSAVYLCASSLGGGLTDTQYFGPGTRLTVL.

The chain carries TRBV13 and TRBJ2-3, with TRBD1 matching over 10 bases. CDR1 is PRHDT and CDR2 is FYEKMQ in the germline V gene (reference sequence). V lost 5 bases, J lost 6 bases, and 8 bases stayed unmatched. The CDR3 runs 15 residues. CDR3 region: CASSRQGASYDTQYF. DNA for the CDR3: TGTGCCAGCAGCCGACAGGGGGCTTCATACGATACGCAGTATTTT.

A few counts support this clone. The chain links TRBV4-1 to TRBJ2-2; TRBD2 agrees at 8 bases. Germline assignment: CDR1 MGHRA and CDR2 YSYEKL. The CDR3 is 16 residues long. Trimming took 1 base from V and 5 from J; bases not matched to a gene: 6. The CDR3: CASSQGGRPLTGELFF. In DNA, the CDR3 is TGCGCCAGCAGCCAAGGCGGGAGGCCGTTGACCGGGGAGCTGTTTTTT.

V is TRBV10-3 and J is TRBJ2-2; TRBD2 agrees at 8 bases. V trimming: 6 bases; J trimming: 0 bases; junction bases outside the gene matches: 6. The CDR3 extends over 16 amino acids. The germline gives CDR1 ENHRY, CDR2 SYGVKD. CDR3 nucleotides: TGTGCCATCAGGCCTAGCGGGTACACGAACACCGGGGAGCTGTTTTTT. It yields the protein CAIRPSGYTNTGELFF.

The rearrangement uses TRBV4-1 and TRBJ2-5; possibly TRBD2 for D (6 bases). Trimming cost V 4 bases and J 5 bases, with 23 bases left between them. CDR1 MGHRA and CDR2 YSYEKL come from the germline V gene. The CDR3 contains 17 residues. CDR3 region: CASSLDGRLGTSETQYF. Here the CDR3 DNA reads TGCGCCAGCAGCCTCGACGGAAGACTAGGCACCTCTGAGACCCAGTACTTC.

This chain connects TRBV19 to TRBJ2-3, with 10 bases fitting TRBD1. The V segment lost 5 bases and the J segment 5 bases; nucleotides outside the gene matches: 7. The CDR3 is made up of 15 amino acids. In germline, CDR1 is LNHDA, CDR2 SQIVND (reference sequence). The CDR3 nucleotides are TGTGCCAGTAGTTGGTTGGGACAGGGGCAAGATACGCAGTATTTT. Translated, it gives CASSWLGQGQDTQYF.

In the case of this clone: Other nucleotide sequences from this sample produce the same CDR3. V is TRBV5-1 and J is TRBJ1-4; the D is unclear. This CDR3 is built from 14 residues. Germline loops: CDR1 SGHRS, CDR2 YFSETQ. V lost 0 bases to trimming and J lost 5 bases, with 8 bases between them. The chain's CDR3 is CASSLGQRNEKLFF. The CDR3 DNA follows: TGCGCCAGCAGCTTGGGGCAGAGAAATGAAAAACTGTTTTTT.

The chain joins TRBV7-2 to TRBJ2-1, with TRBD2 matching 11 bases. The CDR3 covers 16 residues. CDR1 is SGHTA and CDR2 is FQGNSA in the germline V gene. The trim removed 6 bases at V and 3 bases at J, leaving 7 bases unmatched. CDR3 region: CASSTNLAGGYNEQFF. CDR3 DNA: TGTGCCAGCAGTACGAATCTAGCGGGGGGCTACAATGAGCAGTTCTTC.

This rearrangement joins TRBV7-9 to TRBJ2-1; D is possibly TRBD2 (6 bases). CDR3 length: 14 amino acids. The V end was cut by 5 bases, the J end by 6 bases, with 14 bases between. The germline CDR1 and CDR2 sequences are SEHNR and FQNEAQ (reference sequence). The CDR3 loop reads CASSIPGTLNEQFF. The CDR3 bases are TGTGCCAGCAGCATTCCCGGGACTCTCAATGAGCAGTTCTTC. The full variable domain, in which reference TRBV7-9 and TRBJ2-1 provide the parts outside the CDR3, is DTGVSQNPRHKITKRGQNVTFRCDPISEHNRLYWYRQTLGQGPEFLTYFQNEAQLEKSRLLSDRFSAERPKGSFSTLEIQRTEQGDSAMYLCASSIPGTLNEQFFGPGTRLTVL.

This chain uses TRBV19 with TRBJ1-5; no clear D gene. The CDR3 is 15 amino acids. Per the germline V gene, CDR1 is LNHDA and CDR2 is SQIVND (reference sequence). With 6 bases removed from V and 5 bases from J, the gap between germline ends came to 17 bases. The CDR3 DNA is TGTGCCAGTAGCCCGCCGGGCCTCCTTCATCAGCCCCAGCATTTT. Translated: CASSPPGLLHQPQHF.